The T cell receptor (beta chain) under discussion was sequenced for a study of spatial heterogeneity in lung cancer. A single record per CDR3 protein comes from TCRdb applying MiXCR to the 5' RACE reads. The table has some 4,000 distinct CDR3 sequences, over 4.5% seen once. Study results and limitations: Counts that tracked tumor mutation counts were those of expanded intratumoral alpha and beta TCRs.

By sample share, this clonotype is medium-sized. The antigen remains undetermined. As to time point: sample taken at primary tumor resection. Germline CDR1 and CDR2: SGHRS and YFSETQ. V lost 0 bases to trimming and J lost 2 bases; unmatched junction nucleotides: 4. CDR3 size: 16 residues. The sample in question was lung tumor tissue, obtained at surgery. V usage is TRBV5-1 and J usage is TRBJ2-2, with 7 bases lining up with TRBD1. The source is a female donor with early-stage non-small cell lung cancer. CDR3 DNA sequence: TGCGCCAGCAGCTTGGGACAGGGCTTAAACACCGGGGAGCTGTTTTTT. This sequence encodes CASSLGQGLNTGELFF.